Listed here are 26 T cell receptor beta chains from one sample, sequenced in a study of blood T cell repertoires in COVID-19. Sequencing used immunoSEQ multiplex PCR; TCRdb keeps in-frame clones, though not all of them. The repertoire consists of approximately 86,000 clones, with around 89% occurring once and the leading ten covering roughly 9%. The sample consisted of peripheral blood. These receptors were obtained from a man aged 45 to 65 with acute or convalescent COVID-19.

Here the CDR3 DNA reads TGTGCCAGCAGTCAGACAGCGCTTCGCTCCTACGAGCAGTACGTC. Translation gives CASSQTALRSYEQYV. This chain uses TRBV28 with TRBJ2-7; D perhaps matches TRBD1 (5 bases). CDR3 length: 15 amino acids. Deletions cut 5 bases from V and 0 bases from J, with 14 bases between. Germline V gene data show CDR1 as MDHEN and CDR2 as SYDVKM.

This rearrangement joins TRBV15 to TRBJ1-3; D gene unclear. Per the germline V gene, CDR1 is LNHNV and CDR2 is YYDKDF (reference sequence). V lost 1 base and J 2 bases, leaving 9 bases between the germline ends. CDR3 length: 15 amino acids. The CDR3 DNA reads TGTGCCACCAGCAGAGGGGGAGGAACTGGAAACACCATATATTTT. Its translation: CATSRGGGTGNTIYF.

The chain recombines TRBV27 with TRBJ1-6, with 7 nucleotides matching TRBD1. This CDR3 has 17 amino acids. Germline loops: CDR1 MNHEY, CDR2 SMNVEV (reference sequence). The J segment lost 7 bases and the V segment lost 2 bases, leaving 11 bases of the junction unmatched. CDR3 coding DNA: TGTGCCAGCAGTTTAAAAATCCCGGGACAGCCCAATTCACCCCTCCACTTT. It encodes CASSLKIPGQPNSPLHF.

The rearrangement joins TRBV30 to TRBJ1-1; D perhaps matches TRBD1 (5 bases). The CDR3 contains 12 residues. Germline V gene sequence: CDR1 GTSNPN, CDR2 SVGIG (reference sequence). V shed 2 bases and J shed 12 bases, with 16 bases lying between them. CDR3 in DNA: TGTGCCTGGAGTCCTCGGGGGGGTTCGCCTTTCTTT. This translates into CAWSPRGGSPFF.

This chain joins TRBV18 and TRBJ2-3, with a possible D match to TRBD2 (6 bases). The V end lost 0 bases, the J end lost 6 bases, and 19 bases lay between the germline ends. CDR1 and CDR2 (germline): KGHSH, LQKENI. The CDR3 loop spans 17 amino acids. The DNA for the CDR3 is TGTGCCAGCTCACCACCATCCAGAGGCGGGGCGGGGGATACGCAGTATTTT. Translated: CASSPPSRGGAGDTQYF.

This clone was detected once. The chain recombines TRBV6-5 with TRBJ1-3; TRBD1 is a possible D gene (6 bases). Per germline, CDR1 MNHEY and CDR2 SVGAGI. This CDR3 spans 12 amino acids. V lost 8 bases, J lost 3 bases, and 8 bases lay in between. DNA of the CDR3: TGTGCCAGCGGGACACTTGGAAACACCATATATTTT. As protein: CASGTLGNTIYF.

The chain combines TRBV5-1 with TRBJ1-2; TRBD1 agrees at 8 bases. The germline gives CDR1 SGHRS, CDR2 YFSETQ. This CDR3 has 13 residues. With V trimmed by 4 bases and J by 2 bases, 1 base remained unmatched. The CDR3 coding sequence is TGCGCCAGCAGCGGACAGGGCAACTATGGCTACACCTTC. Translated, it gives CASSGQGNYGYTF.

CDR3 residues: CASSLPGTGNEKLFF. CDR3 in DNA: TGTGCCAGCAGCTTACCCGGGACAGGGAATGAAAAACTGTTTTTT. This rearrangement joins TRBV5-6 to TRBJ1-4, with 9 bases matching TRBD1. The CDR3 is 15 residues long. Germline CDR1 reads SGHDT; CDR2 reads YYEEEE. The V segment lost 2 bases and the J segment 5 bases; nucleotides outside the gene matches: 4.

The V call is TRBV5-1, the J call TRBJ2-3; 8 bases match TRBD2. V was clipped by 0 bases and J by 1 base; unmatched bases: 7. CDR1 and CDR2 (germline): SGHRS, YFSETQ. The CDR3 has 17 amino acids. CDR3 amino acids: CASSLAGGAGGTDTQYF. CDR3 bases: TGCGCCAGCAGCTTGGCGGGAGGAGCGGGGGGCACAGATACGCAGTATTTT.

This rearrangement joins TRBV7-3 to TRBJ1-1; tentative D call: TRBD1 (5 bases). Per the germline V gene, CDR1 is SGHTA and CDR2 is FQGTGA. Trimming stripped 5 bases from V and 3 bases from J, with 13 bases between. This CDR3 spans 14 amino acids. The chain's CDR3 is CASSLDRYYTEAFF. For the CDR3, the DNA is TGTGCCAGCAGCCTAGACAGATATTACACTGAAGCTTTCTTT.

V is TRBV28 and J is TRBJ1-1, with TRBD1 as a possible D gene (5 bases). This CDR3 has 14 amino acids. V was cut by 5 bases and J by 8 bases, with 18 bases left in between. Germline assignment: CDR1 MDHEN and CDR2 SYDVKM. CDR3 protein: CASSKRDGSVEAFF. Written as DNA, the CDR3 is TGTGCCAGCAGTAAGCGGGACGGGTCTGTCGAAGCTTTCTTT.

Written as DNA, the CDR3 is TGTGCCAGCAGTGAAGCTGTGGGATTTTACCGGAGGCAGCCCCAGCATTTT. It codes for CASSEAVGFYRRQPQHF. J is TRBJ1-5 and V is TRBV6-1; D not resolved. Germline V lookup: CDR1 MNHNS, CDR2 SASEGT. V lost 0 bases to trimming and J lost 7 bases, with 19 bases between them. The CDR3 loop spans 17 amino acids.

The chain uses TRBV10-1 and TRBJ1-2; 9 nucleotides align to TRBD1. Germline CDR1 is WNHNN and CDR2 is SYGVQD (reference sequence). This CDR3 contains 14 residues. The ends lost 5 bases at V and 3 bases at J; junction bases unmatched: 4. CDR3 sequence (DNA): TGCGCCAGCAGTACCGGGACAGGGCACTATGGCTACACCTTC. Its translation is CASSTGTGHYGYTF.

The chain employs TRBV2 and TRBJ1-2; 8 bases align to TRBD1. From germline, CDR1 is SNHLY and CDR2 FYNNEI. After removal of 6 bases from V and 4 bases from J, the junction contained 7 bases not matched to a gene. The CDR3 loop spans 14 amino acids. CDR3 sequence (DNA): TGTGCCAGCAGCGCGCAGGGGGCCGTCTATGGCTACACCTTC. Translation: CASSAQGAVYGYTF.

The chain has TRBV27 and TRBJ1-2; maybe TRBD1 (5 bases). Trimming took 3 bases from V and 1 from J, leaving 12 bases between them. This CDR3 comprises 15 residues. Germline V gives CDR1 MNHEY, CDR2 SMNVEV (reference sequence). CDR3 sequence reads: CASSFVTGHNYGYTF. DNA for the CDR3: TGTGCCAGCAGTTTTGTAACAGGACATAACTATGGCTACACCTTC.

The chain uses TRBV6-1 and TRBJ2-2; D call uncertain. The V end was cut by 0 bases, the J end by 4 bases, with 9 bases between. Germline CDR1 is MNHNS and CDR2 is SASEGT. CDR3 length equals 15 residues. CDR3 in amino acids: CASSEAPGITGELFF. CDR3 in DNA: TGTGCCAGCAGTGAAGCACCAGGCATCACCGGGGAGCTGTTTTTT.

This chain connects TRBV10-3 to TRBJ1-2, with 11 bases that match TRBD1. Germline V gene data show CDR1 as ENHRY and CDR2 as SYGVKD. The CDR3 sequence is 13 residues long. With V trimmed by 10 bases and J by 7 bases, 8 bases remained unmatched. CDR3: CATLGQGAFGYTF. The CDR3 DNA reads TGTGCCACCCTTGGACAGGGGGCGTTTGGCTACACCTTC.

The gene calls are TRBV28 and TRBJ1-5, with a tentative D call TRBD1 (6 bases). Germline V lookup: CDR1 MDHEN, CDR2 SYDVKM. The ends were cut back, 2 bases at V and 2 bases at J, with 13 bases in the middle. The CDR3 runs 16 residues. The CDR3 region has the DNA TGTGCCAGCAGTTTAGTAGCCCCAGGGGGCAATCAGCCCCAGCATTTT. The encoded protein is CASSLVAPGGNQPQHF.

V gene TRBV6-6 combines with J gene TRBJ1-1; tentatively, D is TRBD1 (6 bases). The germline CDR1 and CDR2 sequences are MNHNY and SVGAGI (reference sequence). V gave up 0 bases and J gave up 1 base, with 12 bases separating them. The CDR3 spans 16 residues. The CDR3 nucleotides are TGTGCCAGCAGTTACTCGAGAGGCAGGGGGAACACTGAAGCTTTCTTT. This gives the protein CASSYSRGRGNTEAFF.

The chain joins TRBV5-1 to TRBJ2-1; 7 nucleotides match TRBD1. Trimming cost V 1 base and J 1 base; bases outside gene matches: 5. The germline CDR1 and CDR2 sequences are SGHRS and YFSETQ. CDR3 length: 16 residues. Written as DNA, the CDR3 is TGCGCCAGCAGCTTGCAGGGGGACGTATCCTACAATGAGCAGTTCTTC. It specifies CASSLQGDVSYNEQFF.

This chain uses TRBV9 with TRBJ2-1; TRBD2 matches at 9 bases. CDR3 length: 15 residues. Per the germline V gene, CDR1 is SGDLS and CDR2 is YYNGEE. The junction had 12 bases not matched to a gene; V was cut back by 5 bases and J by 9 bases. The CDR3 loop is CASRSGGPNQGEQFF. CDR3 DNA sequence: TGTGCCAGCAGGAGCGGGGGGCCCAACCAGGGTGAGCAGTTCTTC.

The rearrangement uses TRBV5-6 and TRBJ1-2, with TRBD1 matching 8 bases. The CDR3 totals 13 residues. From germline, CDR1 is SGHDT and CDR2 YYEEEE. V shed 3 bases, J shed 4 bases, and the junction held 2 bases outside the gene matches. The CDR3 here is CASSSTGGYGYTF. Here the CDR3 DNA reads TGTGCCAGCAGCTCCACAGGGGGCTATGGCTACACCTTC.

This clone appeared once. V gene TRBV19 combines with J gene TRBJ2-7, with D tentatively TRBD2 (5 bases). The CDR3 totals 14 residues. Germline values: CDR1 LNHDA, CDR2 SQIVND (reference sequence). V lost 5 bases and J 3 bases, leaving 14 bases between the germline ends. The CDR3 region is CASSPTGLSYEQYV. The CDR3 nucleotides read TGTGCCAGTAGTCCCACTGGACTTAGCTACGAGCAGTACGTC.

This chain joins TRBV14 and TRBJ2-1; 9 bases are shared with TRBD1. In germline, CDR1 is SGHDN, CDR2 FVKESK. The trim removed 0 bases at V and 6 bases at J, leaving 6 bases unmatched. The CDR3 sequence is 16 residues long. CDR3: CASSQDLTGGGNEQFF. CDR3 bases: TGTGCCAGCAGCCAAGATCTGACAGGGGGAGGCAATGAGCAGTTCTTC.

The CDR3 DNA is TGTGCCAGCTCACCGGTCCGGGAGGGCTACACCTTC. Encoded protein: CASSPVREGYTF. The chain employs TRBV18 and TRBJ1-2; D unclear. The CDR3 has 12 amino acids. Trimming pared 3 bases from V and 8 bases from J, leaving 10 bases between. Germline V gene lookup returns CDR1 KGHSH and CDR2 LQKENI.

This clone has just one count. The chain uses TRBV20-1 and TRBJ1-2, with D possibly TRBD1 on 5 matching bases. Looked up from germline, CDR1 is DFQATT and CDR2 is SNEGSKA (reference sequence). V dropped 6 bases and J dropped 5 bases, with 10 bases sitting between them. The CDR3 is made up of 11 amino acids. The chain's CDR3 is CSAREGYGYTF. The CDR3 bases are TGCAGTGCCAGGGAGGGTTATGGCTACACCTTC.